The present T cell receptor (beta chain) was sequenced within a study of cytomegalovirus exposure and HLA in healthy donors. General study results and limits: A later analysis appeared to link common viral pathogens to several of the most significant clusters. Rarity held for most TCR sequences, but there were some public TCRs that occurred in many donors. In a later analysis, at a false discovery rate of 0.05, approximately 16,000 TCR beta sequences were associated with HLA alleles.

60 Vbeta and 13 Jbeta primers were used in PCR. The method was immunoSEQ multiplex PCR; TCRdb's version includes in-frame clones alone and lacks a portion of them. Of some 150,000 clones listed, approximately 80% were seen once; the top ten hold about 4%. Comment on this clone: Antigen: not known.

The sequencing sample was made of PBMCs. The source is a man between 25 and 39 years old in good health and CMV-seropositive.

The CDR3 reads CASSPRDRDPRNTEAFF. Written as DNA, the CDR3 is TGTGCCAGCAGTCCCCGGGACAGGGATCCTAGGAACACTGAAGCTTTCTTT. This sequence joins TRBV7-9 and TRBJ1-1; TRBD1 agrees at 9 bases. Germline V gene lookup returns CDR1 SEHNR and CDR2 FQNEAQ (reference sequence). The CDR3 is made up of 17 amino acids. V lost 6 bases and J lost 1; bases outside the gene matches: 12.